This TCR beta chain was documented in a study of immune evolution from preneoplasia to lung adenocarcinoma. Sequenced by immunoSEQ multiplex PCR; TCRdb stores in-frame clones only, minus some. This table holds approximately 8,600 clones, around 75% found once. Nucleic acids came from premalignant or tumor cells enriched by macro-dissection. J gave up 6 bases and V 4 bases, and 2 bases lay outside the gene matches. Germline V gives CDR1 SGHTA, CDR2 FQGNSA. This CDR3 is built from 15 residues. This clonotype originated in an older donor with lung adenocarcinoma. The sequenced material came from FFPE minimally invasive lung adenocarcinoma tissue. The rearrangement joins TRBV7-2 to TRBJ2-1, with TRBD2 identical over 14 bases. The CDR3 DNA is TGTGCCAGCAGCTATGGACTAGCGGGAGGCAATGAGCAGTTCTTC. Amino acids: CASSYGLAGGNEQFF.